The entry that follows covers one TCR beta chain sequence. CDR1 and CDR2 (germline): KGHSH, LQKENI. CDR3 length: 15 residues. J gave up 4 bases and V 2 bases, and 7 bases lay outside the gene matches. The entry originates in a study of T cell responses to AZD1222 COVID-19 vaccine. Libraries were prepared by immunoSEQ multiplex PCR; TCRdb keeps only in-frame clonotypes and omits some of them. The sample carries approximately 46,000 clones, approximately 80% recorded once. V usage is TRBV18 and J usage is TRBJ1-1; 7 bases agree with TRBD1. This TCR derives from an adult in good health. The sequencing here drew on peripheral blood, taken on day 0 of AZD1222 vaccination. The CDR3 loop is CASSPLQGVSTEAFF. CDR3 DNA sequence: TGTGCCAGCTCACCATTGCAGGGGGTGAGCACTGAAGCTTTCTTT.